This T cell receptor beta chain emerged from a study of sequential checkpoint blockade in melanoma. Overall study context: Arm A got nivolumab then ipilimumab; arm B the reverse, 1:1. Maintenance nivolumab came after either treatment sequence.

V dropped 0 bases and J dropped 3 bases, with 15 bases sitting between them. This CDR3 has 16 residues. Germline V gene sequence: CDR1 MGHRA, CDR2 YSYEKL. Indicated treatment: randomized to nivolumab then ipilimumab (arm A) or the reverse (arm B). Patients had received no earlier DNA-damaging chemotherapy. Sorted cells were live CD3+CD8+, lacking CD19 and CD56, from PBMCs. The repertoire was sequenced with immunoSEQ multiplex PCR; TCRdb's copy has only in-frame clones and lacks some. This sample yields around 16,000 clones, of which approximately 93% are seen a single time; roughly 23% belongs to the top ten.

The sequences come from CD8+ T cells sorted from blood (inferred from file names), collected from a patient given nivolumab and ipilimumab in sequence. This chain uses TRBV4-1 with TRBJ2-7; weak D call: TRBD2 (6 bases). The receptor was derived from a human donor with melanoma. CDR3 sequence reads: CASSQDLWRDYYEQYF. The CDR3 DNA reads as TGCGCCAGCAGCCAAGATCTTTGGAGGGATTACTACGAGCAGTACTTC.